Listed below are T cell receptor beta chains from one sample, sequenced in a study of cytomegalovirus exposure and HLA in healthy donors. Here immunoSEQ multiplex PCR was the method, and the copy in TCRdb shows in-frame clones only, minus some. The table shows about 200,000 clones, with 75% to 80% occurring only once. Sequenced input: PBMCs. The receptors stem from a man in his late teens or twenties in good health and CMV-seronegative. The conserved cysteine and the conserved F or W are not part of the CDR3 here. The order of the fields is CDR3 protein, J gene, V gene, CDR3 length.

ASSSLAGVPAVQY	TRBJ2-7	TRBV5-4	13
ASRLTSGGYNEQF	TRBJ2-1	TRBV5-1	13
ASSPDRADQPQH	TRBJ1-5	TRBV18	12
ASSPDRATEAF	TRBJ1-1	TRBV16	11
ASSGVDTIY	TRBJ1-3	TRBV2	9
ASSTGNTEAF	TRBJ1-1	TRBV28	10
ASSAFGYTDTQY	TRBJ2-3	TRBV6-5	12
ASSPLAESNTGELF	TRBJ2-2	TRBV4-2	14
ASTPGGQINTEAF	TRBJ1-1	TRBV5-1	13
ASSQDQGTNNSPLH	TRBJ1-6	TRBV4-2	14
ASSFVGPQSYEQY	TRBJ2-7	TRBV27	13
ASAEGQRGLTDTQY	TRBJ2-3	TRBV12-5	14
ASSPGLAGGEQY	TRBJ2-7	TRBV7-6	12
ASTLKLLSGANVLT	TRBJ2-6	TRBV27	14
ASSLVVGRKSSYEQY	TRBJ2-7	TRBV5-6	15
ASSTGGGNTIY	TRBJ1-3	TRBV7-9	11
AWKGTSNTGELF	TRBJ2-2	TRBV30	12
ASASTETSGTDTQY	TRBJ2-3	TRBV7-9	14
ASTAPGPRGGEQF	TRBJ2-1	TRBV6-5	13
ATSRDVTQGYSNQPQH	TRBJ1-5	TRBV15	16
ASSLMTGGVEKLF	TRBJ1-4	TRBV5-6	13
ASRNWTGANGGELF	TRBJ2-2	TRBV6-4	14
ASSEQGGTEAF	TRBJ1-1	TRBV2	11
ASGTGVTDTQY	TRBJ2-3	TRBV6-6	11
ASSLQGMSEKLF	TRBJ1-4	TRBV11-1	12
ASSQRRNPKAEAF	TRBJ1-1	TRBV14	13
ASSPSGLNSYNEQF	TRBJ2-1	TRBV7-3	14
ASSYRGAGYGYT	TRBJ1-2	TRBV6-5	12
ASSFGQKETQY	TRBJ2-5	TRBV5-6	11
ASSPGQDEQF	TRBJ2-1	TRBV5-6	10
ASSVGLGLSGNTIY	TRBJ1-3	TRBV9	14
ASSFDRGARWTQY	TRBJ2-5	TRBV11-2	13
ASSLAQGGNEQF	TRBJ2-1	TRBV5-1	12
ASSGTSGRGEQY	TRBJ2-7	TRBV9	12
ASSTRVAGGSPYEQY	TRBJ2-7	TRBV19	15
ASSDRDYSPLH	TRBJ1-6	TRBV6-1	11
ACSTDGTGNTIY	TRBJ1-3	TRBV30	12
ASSSGRALETQY	TRBJ2-5	TRBV5-6	12
AISESRGMSPLH	TRBJ1-6	TRBV10-3	12
ASSVGTSNTGELF	TRBJ2-2	TRBV9	13
ASSFAGHPYEQY	TRBJ2-7	TRBV27	12
ASSELGGKGEKLF	TRBJ1-4	TRBV2	13
ASSVKWGGDTQY	TRBJ2-3	TRBV9	12
ASSEQGTPYEQY	TRBJ2-7	TRBV25-1	12
ASSLWEGGRTDTQY	TRBJ2-3	TRBV27	14
ASSIYISKREGRGTGELF	TRBJ2-2	TRBV19	18
ASSLTGTGGFDEQY	TRBJ2-7	TRBV7-6	14
ASTTGLNYGYT	TRBJ1-2	TRBV6-1	11
AISESTRGVIYNEQF	TRBJ2-1	TRBV10-3	15
ASSQGHLTGELF	TRBJ2-2	TRBV4-1	12
ASSLLAGSNRYT	TRBJ1-2	TRBV27	12
ASSQQGFGTEAF	TRBJ1-1	TRBV6-1	12
ASSPVRSSGTNEQF	TRBJ2-1	TRBV5-1	14